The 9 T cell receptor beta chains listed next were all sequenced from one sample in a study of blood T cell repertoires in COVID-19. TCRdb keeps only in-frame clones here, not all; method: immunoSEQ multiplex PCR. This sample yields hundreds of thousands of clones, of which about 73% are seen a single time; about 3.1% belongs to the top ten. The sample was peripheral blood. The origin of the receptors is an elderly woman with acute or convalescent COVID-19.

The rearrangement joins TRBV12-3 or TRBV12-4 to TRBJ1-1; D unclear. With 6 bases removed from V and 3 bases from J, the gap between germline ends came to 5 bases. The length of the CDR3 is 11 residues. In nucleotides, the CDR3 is TGTGCCAGCAGGGCACACACTGAAGCTTTCTTT. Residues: CASRAHTEAFF.

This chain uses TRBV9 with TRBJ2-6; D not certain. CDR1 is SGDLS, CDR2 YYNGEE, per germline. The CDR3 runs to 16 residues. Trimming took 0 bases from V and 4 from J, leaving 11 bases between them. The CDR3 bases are TGTGCCAGCAGCGTAGGCGGAGTGGCAGGGGCCAACGTCCTGACTTTC. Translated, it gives CASSVGGVAGANVLTF. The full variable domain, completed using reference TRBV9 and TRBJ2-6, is DSGVTQTPKHLITATGQRVTLRCSPRSGDLSVYWYQQSLDQGLQFLIQYYNGEERAKGNILERFSAQQFPDLHSELNLSSLELGDSALYFCASSVGGVAGANVLTFGAGSRLTVL.

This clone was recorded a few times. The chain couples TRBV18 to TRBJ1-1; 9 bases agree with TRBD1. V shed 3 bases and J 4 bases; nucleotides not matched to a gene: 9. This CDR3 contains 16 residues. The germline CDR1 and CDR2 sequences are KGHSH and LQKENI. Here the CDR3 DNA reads TGTGCCAGCTCACCTGCACAGGGGGCGGTCGGCACTGAAGCTTTCTTT. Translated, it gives CASSPAQGAVGTEAFF. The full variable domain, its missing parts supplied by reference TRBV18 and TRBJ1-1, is NAGVMQNPRHLVRRRGQEARLRCSPMKGHSHVYWYRQLPEEGLKFMVYLQKENIIDESGMPKERFSAEFPKEGPSILRIQQVVRGDSAAYFCASSPAQGAVGTEAFFGQGTRLTVV.

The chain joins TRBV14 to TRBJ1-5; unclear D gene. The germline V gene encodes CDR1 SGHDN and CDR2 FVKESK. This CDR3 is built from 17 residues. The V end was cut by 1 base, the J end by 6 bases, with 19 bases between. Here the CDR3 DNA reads TGTGCCAGCAGCCAAGTACGGAGGGTAGGTGTCGGTCAGCCCCAGCATTTT. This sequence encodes CASSQVRRVGVGQPQHF. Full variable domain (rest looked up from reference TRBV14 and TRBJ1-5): EAGVTQFPSHSVIEKGQTVTLRCDPISGHDNLYWYRRVMGKEIKFLLHFVKESKQDESGMPNNRFLAERTGGTYSTLKVQPAELEDSGVYFCASSQVRRVGVGQPQHFGDGTRLSIL.

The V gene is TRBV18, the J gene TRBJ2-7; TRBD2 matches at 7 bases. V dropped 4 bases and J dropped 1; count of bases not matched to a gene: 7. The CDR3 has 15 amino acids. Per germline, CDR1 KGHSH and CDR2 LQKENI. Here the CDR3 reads CASSRGGDGSYEQYF. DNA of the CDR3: TGTGCCAGCTCACGGGGAGGGGATGGGTCCTACGAGCAGTACTTC.

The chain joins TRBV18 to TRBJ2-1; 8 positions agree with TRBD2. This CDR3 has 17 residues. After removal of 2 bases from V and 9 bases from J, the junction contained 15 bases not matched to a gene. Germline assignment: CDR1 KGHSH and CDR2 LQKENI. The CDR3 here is CASSPDIGGEGPGEQFF. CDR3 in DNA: TGTGCCAGCTCACCAGACATCGGGGGGGAGGGGCCAGGTGAGCAGTTCTTC.

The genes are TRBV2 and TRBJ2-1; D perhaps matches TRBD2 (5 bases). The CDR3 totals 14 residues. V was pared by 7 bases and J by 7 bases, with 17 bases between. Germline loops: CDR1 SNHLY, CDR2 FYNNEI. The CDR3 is CASKSESRGNEQFF. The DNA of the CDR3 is TGTGCCAGCAAAAGTGAGAGCCGAGGGAATGAGCAGTTCTTC.

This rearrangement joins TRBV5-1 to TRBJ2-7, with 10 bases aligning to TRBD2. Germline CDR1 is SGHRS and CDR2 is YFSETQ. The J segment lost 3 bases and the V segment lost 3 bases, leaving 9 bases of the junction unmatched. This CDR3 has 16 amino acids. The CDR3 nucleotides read TGCGCCAGCAGCTCGGGGCCGGGACTAGCGAGCTACGAGCAGTACTTC. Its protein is CASSSGPGLASYEQYF.

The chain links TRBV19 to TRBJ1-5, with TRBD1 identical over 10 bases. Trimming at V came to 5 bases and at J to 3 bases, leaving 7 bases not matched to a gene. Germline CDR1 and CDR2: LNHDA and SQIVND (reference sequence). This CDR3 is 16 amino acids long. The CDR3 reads CASSLRQGALNQPQHF. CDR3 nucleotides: TGTGCCAGTAGTTTACGACAGGGGGCGCTCAATCAGCCCCAGCATTTT.